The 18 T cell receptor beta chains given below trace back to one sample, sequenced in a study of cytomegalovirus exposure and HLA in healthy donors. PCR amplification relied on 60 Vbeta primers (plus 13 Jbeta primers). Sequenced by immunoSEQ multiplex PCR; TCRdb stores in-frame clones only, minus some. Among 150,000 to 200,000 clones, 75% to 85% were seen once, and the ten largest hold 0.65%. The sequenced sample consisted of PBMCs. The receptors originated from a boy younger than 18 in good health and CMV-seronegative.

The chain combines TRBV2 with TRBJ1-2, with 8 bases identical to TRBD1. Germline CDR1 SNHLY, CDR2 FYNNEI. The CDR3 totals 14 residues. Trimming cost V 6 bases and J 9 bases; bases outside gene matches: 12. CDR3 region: CASRVGQGIFSYTF. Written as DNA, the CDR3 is TGTGCCAGCAGGGTTGGACAGGGTATATTTAGCTACACCTTC.

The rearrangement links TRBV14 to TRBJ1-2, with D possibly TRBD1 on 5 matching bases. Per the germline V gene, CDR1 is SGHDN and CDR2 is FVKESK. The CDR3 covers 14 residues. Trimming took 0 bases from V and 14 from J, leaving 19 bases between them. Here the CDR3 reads CASSQDPLTDRSTF. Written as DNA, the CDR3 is TGTGCCAGCAGCCAAGATCCATTGACAGACCGATCGACCTTC.

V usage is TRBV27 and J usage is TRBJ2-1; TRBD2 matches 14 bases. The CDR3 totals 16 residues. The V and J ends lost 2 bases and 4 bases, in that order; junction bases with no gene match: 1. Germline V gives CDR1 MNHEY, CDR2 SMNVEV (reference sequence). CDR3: CASSLGTSGGYNEQFF. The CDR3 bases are TGTGCCAGCAGTTTAGGGACTAGCGGGGGATACAATGAGCAGTTCTTC.

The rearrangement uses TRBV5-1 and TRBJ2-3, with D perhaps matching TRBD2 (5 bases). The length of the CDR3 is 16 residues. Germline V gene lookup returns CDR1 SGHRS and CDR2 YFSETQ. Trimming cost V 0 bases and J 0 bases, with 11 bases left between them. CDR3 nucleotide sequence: TGCGCCAGCAGCTTGGACGGGATTCCTAGCACAGATACGCAGTATTTT. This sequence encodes CASSLDGIPSTDTQYF.

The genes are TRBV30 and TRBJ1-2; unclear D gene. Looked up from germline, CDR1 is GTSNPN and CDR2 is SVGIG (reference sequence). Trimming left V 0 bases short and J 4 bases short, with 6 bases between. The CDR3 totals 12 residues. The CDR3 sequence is CAWSVHTYGYTF. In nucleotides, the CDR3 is TGTGCCTGGAGTGTACATACCTATGGCTACACCTTC.

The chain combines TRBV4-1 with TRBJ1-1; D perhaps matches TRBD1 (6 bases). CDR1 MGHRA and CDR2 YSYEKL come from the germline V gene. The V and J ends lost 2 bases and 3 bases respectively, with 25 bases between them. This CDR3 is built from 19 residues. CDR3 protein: CASSQKISPGQTRDTEAFF. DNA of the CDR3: TGCGCCAGCAGCCAAAAGATTTCACCGGGACAAACGAGGGACACTGAAGCTTTCTTT.

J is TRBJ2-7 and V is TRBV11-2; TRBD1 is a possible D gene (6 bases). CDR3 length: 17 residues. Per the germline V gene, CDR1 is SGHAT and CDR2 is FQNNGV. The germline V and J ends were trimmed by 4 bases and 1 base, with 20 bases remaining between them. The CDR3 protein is CASSSPNRDRVSYEQYF. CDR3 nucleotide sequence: TGTGCCAGCAGCTCCCCGAACAGGGACCGGGTTTCCTACGAGCAGTACTTC.

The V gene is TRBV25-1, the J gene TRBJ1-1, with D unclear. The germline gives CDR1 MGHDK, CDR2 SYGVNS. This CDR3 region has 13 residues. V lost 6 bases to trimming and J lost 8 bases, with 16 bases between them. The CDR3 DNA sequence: TGTGCCAGCAGGGATACTAGGGATACCGAAGCTTTCTTT. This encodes CASRDTRDTEAFF.

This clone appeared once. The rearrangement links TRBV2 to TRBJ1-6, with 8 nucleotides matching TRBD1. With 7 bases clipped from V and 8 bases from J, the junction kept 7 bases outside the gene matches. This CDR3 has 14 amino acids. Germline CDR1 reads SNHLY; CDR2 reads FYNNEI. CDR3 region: CASKTGDSYSPLHF. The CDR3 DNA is TGTGCCAGCAAGACAGGGGATTCATATTCACCCCTCCACTTT.

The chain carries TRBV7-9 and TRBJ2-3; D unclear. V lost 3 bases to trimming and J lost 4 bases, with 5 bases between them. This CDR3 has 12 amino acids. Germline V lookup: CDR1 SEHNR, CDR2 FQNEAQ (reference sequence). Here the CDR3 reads CASSFRSDTQYF. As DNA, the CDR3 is TGTGCCAGCAGCTTTCGGTCAGATACGCAGTATTTT.

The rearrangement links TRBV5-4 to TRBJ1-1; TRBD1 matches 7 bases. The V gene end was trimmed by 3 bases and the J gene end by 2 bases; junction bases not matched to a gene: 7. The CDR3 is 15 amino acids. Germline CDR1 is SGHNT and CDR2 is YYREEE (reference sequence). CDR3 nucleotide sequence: TGTGCCAGCAGCTCGACAGGGAAGAAAAACACTGAAGCTTTCTTT. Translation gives CASSSTGKKNTEAFF.

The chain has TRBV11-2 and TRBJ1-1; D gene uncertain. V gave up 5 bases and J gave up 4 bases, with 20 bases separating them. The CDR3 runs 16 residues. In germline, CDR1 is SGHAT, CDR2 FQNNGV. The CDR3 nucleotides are TGTGCCAGCAGCCCCTGGCGGGGTCAGGAGATCACTGAAGCTTTCTTT. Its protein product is CASSPWRGQEITEAFF.

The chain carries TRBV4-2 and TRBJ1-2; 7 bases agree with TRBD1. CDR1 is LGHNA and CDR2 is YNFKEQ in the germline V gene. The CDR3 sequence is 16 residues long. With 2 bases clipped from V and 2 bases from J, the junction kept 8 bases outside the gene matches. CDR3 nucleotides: TGTGCCAGCAGCCAAAAGACAGGGTCCTCCAACTATGGCTACACCTTC. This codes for CASSQKTGSSNYGYTF.

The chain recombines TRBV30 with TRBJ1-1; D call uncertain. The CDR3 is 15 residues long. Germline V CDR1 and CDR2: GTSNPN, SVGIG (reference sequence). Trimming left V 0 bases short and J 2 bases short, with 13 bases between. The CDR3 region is CAWSVNPLTNTEAFF. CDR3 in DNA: TGTGCCTGGAGTGTAAACCCCCTGACTAACACTGAAGCTTTCTTT.

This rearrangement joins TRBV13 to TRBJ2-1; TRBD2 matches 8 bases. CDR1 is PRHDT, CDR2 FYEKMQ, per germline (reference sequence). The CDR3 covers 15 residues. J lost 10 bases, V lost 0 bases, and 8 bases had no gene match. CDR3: CASSLGRGGLVEQFF. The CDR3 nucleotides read TGTGCCAGCAGCTTAGGTCGGGGGGGCCTAGTAGAGCAGTTCTTC.

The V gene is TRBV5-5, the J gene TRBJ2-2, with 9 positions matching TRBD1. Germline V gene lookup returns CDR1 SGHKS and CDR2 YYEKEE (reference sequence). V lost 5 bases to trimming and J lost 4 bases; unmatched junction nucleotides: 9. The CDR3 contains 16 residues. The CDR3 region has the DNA TGTGCCAGCAGACTCCCCGGGACAGGGTTCACCGGGGAGCTGTTTTTT. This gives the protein CASRLPGTGFTGELFF. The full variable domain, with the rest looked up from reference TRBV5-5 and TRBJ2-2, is DAGVTQSPTHLIKTRGQQVTLRCSPISGHKSVSWYQQVLGQGPQFIFQYYEKEERGRGNFPDRFSARQFPNYSSELNVNALLLGDSALYLCASRLPGTGFTGELFFGEGSRLTVL.

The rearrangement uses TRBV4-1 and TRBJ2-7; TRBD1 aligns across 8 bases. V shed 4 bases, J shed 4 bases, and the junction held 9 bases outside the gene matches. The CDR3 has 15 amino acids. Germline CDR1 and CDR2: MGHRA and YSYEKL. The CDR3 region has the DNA TGCGCCAGCAGCCCTTTGACAGGGGATCAATACGAGCAGTACTTC. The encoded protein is CASSPLTGDQYEQYF.

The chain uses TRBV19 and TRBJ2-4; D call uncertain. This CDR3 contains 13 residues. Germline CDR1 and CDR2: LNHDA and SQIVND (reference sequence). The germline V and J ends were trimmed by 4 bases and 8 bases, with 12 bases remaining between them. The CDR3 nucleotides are TGTGCCAGTAGTAACCTAGGAGACCACATTCAGTACTTC. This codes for CASSNLGDHIQYF. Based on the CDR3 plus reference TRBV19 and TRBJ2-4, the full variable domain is DGGITQSPKYLFRKEGQNVTLSCEQNLNHDAMYWYRQDPGQGLRLIYYSQIVNDFQKGDIAEGYSVSREKKESFPLTVTSAQKNPTAFYLCASSNLGDHIQYFGAGTRLSVL.